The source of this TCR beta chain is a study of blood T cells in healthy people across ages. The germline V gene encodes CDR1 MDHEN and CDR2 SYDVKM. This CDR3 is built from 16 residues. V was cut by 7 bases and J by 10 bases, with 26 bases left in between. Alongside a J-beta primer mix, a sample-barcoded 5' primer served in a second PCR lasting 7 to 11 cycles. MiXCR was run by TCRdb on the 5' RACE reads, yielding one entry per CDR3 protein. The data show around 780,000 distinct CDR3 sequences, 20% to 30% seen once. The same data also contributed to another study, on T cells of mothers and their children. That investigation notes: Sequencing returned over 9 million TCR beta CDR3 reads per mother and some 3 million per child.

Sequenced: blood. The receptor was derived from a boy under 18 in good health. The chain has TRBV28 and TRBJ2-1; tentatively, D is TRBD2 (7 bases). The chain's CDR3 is CASTQGGRGPLWEQFF. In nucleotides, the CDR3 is TGTGCCAGCACCCAAGGTGGGCGGGGGCCACTCTGGGAGCAGTTCTTC.